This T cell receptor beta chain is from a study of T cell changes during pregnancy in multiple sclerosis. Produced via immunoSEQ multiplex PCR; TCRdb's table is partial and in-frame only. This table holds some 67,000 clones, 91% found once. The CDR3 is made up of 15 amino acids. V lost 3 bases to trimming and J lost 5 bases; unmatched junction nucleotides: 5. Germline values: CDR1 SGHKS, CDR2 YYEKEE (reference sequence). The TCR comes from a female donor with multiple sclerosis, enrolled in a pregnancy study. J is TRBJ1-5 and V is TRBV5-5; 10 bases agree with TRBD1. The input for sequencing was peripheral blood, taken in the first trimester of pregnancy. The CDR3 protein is CASSSGTGDYQPQHF. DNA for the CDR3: TGTGCCAGCAGCTCCGGGACAGGGGATTATCAGCCCCAGCATTTT.